Below, 6 T cell receptor beta chains from the same sample are listed, as sequenced in a study of regulatory T cells in long-lasting Graves disease. According to the study, TCR beta libraries were built with iRepertoire HTBI primers and CDR3-region Arm-PCR. TCRdb re-called the multiplex PCR reads through MiXCR, storing one row per CDR3 protein. Among hundreds of thousands of distinct CDR3 sequences listed, 15% to 20% were seen once. Time point reported: newly diagnosed GD, antithyroid drugs for less than 3 months. The TCR library was made from RNA that had been extracted from PBMCs in TRIzol. This sample was shared with a second study, whose subject was T cells in Graves' hyperthyroidism and ophthalmopathy.

Sequences were derived from peripheral blood mononuclear cells (PBMCs), sampled at new diagnosis, from a patient treated with antithyroid drugs. Source of these receptors: a woman aged 30 to 39 with Graves disease.

The rearrangement links TRBV4-1 to TRBJ2-2; 10 nucleotides agree with TRBD2. Germline values: CDR1 MGHRA, CDR2 YSYEKL. Trimming cost V 4 bases and J 0 bases; bases outside gene matches: 2. This CDR3 comprises 16 residues. For the CDR3, the DNA is TGCGCCAGCAGCCTGGGACTAGCGTCGAACACCGGGGAGCTGTTTTTT. Translated, it gives CASSLGLASNTGELFF.

This clonotype was seen ten or more times. The rearrangement uses TRBV6-2 or TRBV6-3 and TRBJ1-5, with 11 bases that match TRBD1. With V trimmed by 6 bases and J by 2 bases, 3 bases remained unmatched. There are 15 residues in the CDR3. CDR1 and CDR2 (germline): MNHEY, SVGEGT. The CDR3 sequence is CASRGTGGGNQPQHF. The CDR3 DNA is TGTGCCAGCAGGGGGACAGGGGGGGGCAATCAGCCCCAGCATTTT.

V and J are TRBV3-1 and TRBJ1-2; 7 nucleotides align to TRBD1. In germline, CDR1 is LGHDT, CDR2 YNNKEL (reference sequence). This CDR3 region has 14 residues. Losses at the gene ends were 0 bases for V and 4 bases for J; bases not matched to a gene: 2. The DNA of the CDR3 is TGTGCCAGCAGCCAAGAGGCAGGGGGCTATGGCTACACCTTC. It yields the protein CASSQEAGGYGYTF.

V is TRBV7-9 and J is TRBJ1-4; TRBD1 agrees at 8 bases. Germline trimming cut 5 bases from V and 0 bases from J; bases unmatched to any gene: 8. CDR3 length: 17 residues. The germline V gene has CDR1 SEHNR and CDR2 FQNEAQ (reference sequence). The CDR3 here is CASSPRTGYTTNEKLFF. Written as DNA, the CDR3 is TGTGCCAGCAGCCCGAGGACAGGGTACACAACTAATGAAAAACTGTTTTTT.

This clonotype has at least ten counts. The chain uses TRBV7-9 and TRBJ1-2, with 8 bases matching TRBD1. This CDR3 comprises 14 residues. Trimming removed 2 bases from V and 6 bases from J; junction bases left unmatched: 5. Germline V gives CDR1 SEHNR, CDR2 FQNEAQ (reference sequence). CDR3: CASSLIGRGHGYTF. The CDR3 DNA reads as TGTGCCAGCAGCTTAATTGGCAGGGGGCATGGCTACACCTTC.

In its sample, this clonotype was seen once. A much larger clone differs by one base, so this may be a read error. CDR3 in DNA: TGTGCCAGCAGCTTAGGACGGTCCTATGGCCACACCTTC. Its translation is CASSLGRSYGHTF. V usage is TRBV7-8 and J usage is TRBJ1-2; D is unclear. The CDR3 consists of 13 residues. CDR1 is SGHVS and CDR2 is FQNEAQ in the germline V gene.